The present TCR beta chain was sequenced within a study of blood T cell repertoires in COVID-19. Overall study: COVID-19 samples collected from the United States, Italy and Spain covered acute and convalescent phases. The cDNA or gDNA used as material had been derived from T cells, B-cell-depleted T cells, or PBMCs.

In the study's own analysis: Quantification of nucleated cells was approximated via reference gene primer amplification. Clones were read by immunoSEQ multiplex PCR, and TCRdb kept only the in-frame ones, dropping some. From that table come the V and J calls and clone size; the DNA was used to work out D and trimming. The sample holds tens of thousands of clones; roughly 94% are singletons and the top ten take more than 2%. Germline lookup yields CDR1 MDHEN and CDR2 SYDVKM. V was pared by 6 bases and J by 2 bases, with 15 bases between. The CDR3 loop spans 15 amino acids. Sequences were obtained from peripheral blood. This rearrangement joins TRBV28 to TRBJ2-3, with D tentatively TRBD2 (6 bases). This TCR derives from a man over 45 with active COVID-19. The CDR3 DNA sequence: TGTGCCAGCAGCTTGGCGGGGACCAACACAGATACGCAGTATTTT. Translated: CASSLAGTNTDTQYF. Complete variable domain (other parts from reference TRBV28 and TRBJ2-3): DVKVTQSSRYLVKRTGEKVFLECVQDMDHENMFWYRQDPGLGLRLIYFSYDVKMKEKGDIPEGYSVSREKKERFSLILESASTNQTSMYLCASSLAGTNTDTQYFGPGTRLTVL.